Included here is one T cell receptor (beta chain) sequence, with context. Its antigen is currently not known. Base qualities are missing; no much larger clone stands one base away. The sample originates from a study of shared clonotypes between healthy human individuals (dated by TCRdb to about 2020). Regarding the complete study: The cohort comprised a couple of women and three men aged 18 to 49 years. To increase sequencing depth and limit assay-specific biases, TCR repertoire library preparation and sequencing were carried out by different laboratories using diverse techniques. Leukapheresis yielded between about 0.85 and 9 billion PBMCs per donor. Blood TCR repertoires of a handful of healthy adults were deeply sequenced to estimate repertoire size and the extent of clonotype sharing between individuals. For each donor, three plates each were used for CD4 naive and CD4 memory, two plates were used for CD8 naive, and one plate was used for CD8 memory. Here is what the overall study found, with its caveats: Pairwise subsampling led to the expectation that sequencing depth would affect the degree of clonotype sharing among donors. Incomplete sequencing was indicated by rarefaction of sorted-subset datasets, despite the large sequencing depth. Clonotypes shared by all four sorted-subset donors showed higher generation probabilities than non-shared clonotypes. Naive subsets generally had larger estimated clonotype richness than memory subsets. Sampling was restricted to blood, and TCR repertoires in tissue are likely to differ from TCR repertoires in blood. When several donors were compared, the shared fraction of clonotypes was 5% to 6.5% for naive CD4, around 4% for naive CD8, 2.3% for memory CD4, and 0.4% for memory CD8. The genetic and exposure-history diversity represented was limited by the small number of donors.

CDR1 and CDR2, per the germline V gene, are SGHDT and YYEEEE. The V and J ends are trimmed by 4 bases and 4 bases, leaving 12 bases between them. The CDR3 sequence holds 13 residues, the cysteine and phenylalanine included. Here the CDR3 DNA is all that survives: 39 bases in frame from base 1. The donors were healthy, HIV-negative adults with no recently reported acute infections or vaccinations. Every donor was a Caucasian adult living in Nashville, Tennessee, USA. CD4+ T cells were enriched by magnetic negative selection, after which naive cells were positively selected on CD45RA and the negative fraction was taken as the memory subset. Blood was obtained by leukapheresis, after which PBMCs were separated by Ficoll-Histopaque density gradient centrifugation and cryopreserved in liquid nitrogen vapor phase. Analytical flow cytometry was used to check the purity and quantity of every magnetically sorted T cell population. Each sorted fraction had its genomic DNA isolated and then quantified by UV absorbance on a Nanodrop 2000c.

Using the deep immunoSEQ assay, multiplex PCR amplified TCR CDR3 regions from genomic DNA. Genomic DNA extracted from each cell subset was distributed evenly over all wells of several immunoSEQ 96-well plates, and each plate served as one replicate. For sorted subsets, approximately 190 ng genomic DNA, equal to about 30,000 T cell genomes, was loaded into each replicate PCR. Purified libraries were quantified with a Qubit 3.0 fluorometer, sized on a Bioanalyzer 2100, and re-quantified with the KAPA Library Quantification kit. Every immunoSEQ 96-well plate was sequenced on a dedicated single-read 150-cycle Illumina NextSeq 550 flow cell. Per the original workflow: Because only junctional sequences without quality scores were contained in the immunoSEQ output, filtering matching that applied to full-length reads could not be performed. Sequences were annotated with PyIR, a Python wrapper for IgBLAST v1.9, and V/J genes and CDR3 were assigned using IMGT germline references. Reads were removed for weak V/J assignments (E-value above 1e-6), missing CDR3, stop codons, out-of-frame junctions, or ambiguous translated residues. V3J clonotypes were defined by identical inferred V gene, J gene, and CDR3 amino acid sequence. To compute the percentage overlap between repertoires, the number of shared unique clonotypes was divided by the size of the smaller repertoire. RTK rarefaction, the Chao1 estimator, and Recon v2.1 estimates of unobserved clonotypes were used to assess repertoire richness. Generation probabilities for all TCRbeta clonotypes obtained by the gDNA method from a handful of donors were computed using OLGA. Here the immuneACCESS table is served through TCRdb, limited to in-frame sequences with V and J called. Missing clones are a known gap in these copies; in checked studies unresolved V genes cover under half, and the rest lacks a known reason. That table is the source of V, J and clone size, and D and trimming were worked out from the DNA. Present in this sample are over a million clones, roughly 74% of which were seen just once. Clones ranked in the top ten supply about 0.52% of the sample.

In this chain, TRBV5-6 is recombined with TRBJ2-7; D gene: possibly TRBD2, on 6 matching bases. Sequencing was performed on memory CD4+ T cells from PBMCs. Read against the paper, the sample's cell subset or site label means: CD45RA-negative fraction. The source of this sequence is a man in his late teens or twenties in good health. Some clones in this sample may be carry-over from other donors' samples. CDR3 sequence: CASSRGTGYEQYF. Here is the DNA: TGTGCCAGCAGCCGGGGGACTGGGTACGAGCAGTACTTC.